The clone carrying this T cell receptor (beta chain) was observed a handful of times. Assay: immunoSEQ multiplex PCR; the TCRdb copy retains only in-frame clones and omits some. The data contain roughly 100,000 clones, about four fifths of them singletons. This record belongs to a study of control samples from healthy donors and cancer patients. CDR1 MDHEN and CDR2 SYDVKM come from the germline V gene. Trimming removed 5 bases from V and 9 bases from J; junction bases left unmatched: 8. CDR3 length: 16 residues. The TCR comes from a woman aged 50 to 60 in good health. Sequenced: blood. The V gene is TRBV28, the J gene TRBJ2-1; 15 bases are shared with TRBD2. CDR3 bases: TGTGCCAGCAGTCCAGGGGGACTAGCGGGAGGTGGTGAGCAGTTCTTC. This gives the protein CASSPGGLAGGGEQFF.